Listed here are 31 T cell receptor beta chains from one sample, sequenced in a study of persistence of HIV-infected CD4 T cells. No antigen has been identified for these receptors. The immunoSEQ assay was version 4, run in survey mode. The method was immunoSEQ multiplex PCR; TCRdb's version includes in-frame clones alone and lacks a portion of them. This table holds some 48,000 clones, 75% to 85% found once. The stimulus was lysate of CMV-infected fibroblasts, approximately 9.6 ug/mL. Sorted nonresponding memory CD4+ T cells were CD40L-negative, CD69-negative, CD45RO-high. The sequenced sample was CD4+ T cells sorted from PBMCs after approximately 19-hour stimulation, obtained from a patient who received antiretroviral therapy. These receptors were taken from an adult man with HIV who was CMV-seropositive.

The chain has TRBV19 and TRBJ1-1; D is unresolved. The CDR3 is made up of 15 amino acids. CDR1 LNHDA and CDR2 SQIVND come from the germline V gene (reference sequence). Trimming cost V 3 bases and J 7 bases, with 18 bases left between them. The chain's CDR3 is CASSILPTLGGEAFF. The CDR3 region has the DNA TGTGCCAGTAGTATTCTCCCGACACTCGGAGGTGAAGCTTTCTTT.

Only one count was recorded for this clone. V gene TRBV7-2 combines with J gene TRBJ1-5; 10 bases fit TRBD1. Losses at the gene ends were 5 bases for V and 0 bases for J; bases not matched to a gene: 10. This CDR3 is built from 18 residues. Germline V CDR1 and CDR2: SGHTA, FQGNSA. The CDR3 region is CASSGGTGALYSNQPQHF. The DNA of the CDR3 is TGTGCCAGCAGCGGTGGGACAGGGGCTCTTTATAGCAATCAGCCCCAGCATTTT.

The genes are TRBV9 and TRBJ2-2; TRBD1 agrees at 8 bases. With V trimmed by 4 bases and J by 6 bases, 5 bases remained unmatched. The germline V gene encodes CDR1 SGDLS and CDR2 YYNGEE. The CDR3 has 14 residues. In DNA form, the CDR3 reads TGTGCCAGCAGCTCGCGGGGACAGGCCGGGGAGCTGTTTTTT. Translated, it gives CASSSRGQAGELFF.

The chain recombines TRBV3-1 (or the pseudogene TRBV3-2) with TRBJ2-3; possible D gene TRBD1, 5 bases. Looked up from germline, CDR1 is LGHDT and CDR2 is YNNKEL (reference sequence). The CDR3 spans 12 residues. V shed 6 bases and J shed 7 bases, with 11 bases lying between them. DNA for the CDR3: TGTGCCAGCAGTCAGACAGCTTATACGCAGTATTTT. Amino acids: CASSQTAYTQYF.

This clone was seen a handful of times. The chain recombines TRBV6-6 with TRBJ1-2, with D perhaps TRBD1 (5 bases). The CDR3 sequence is 12 residues long. Germline V lookup: CDR1 MNHNY, CDR2 SVGAGI (reference sequence). The V end lost 0 bases, the J end lost 8 bases, and 7 bases lay between the germline ends. The CDR3 DNA follows: TGTGCCAGCAGTTACTCGCGGGACGGCTACACCTTC. Translated: CASSYSRDGYTF.

This clone was detected only once. This chain uses TRBV5-1 with TRBJ1-2; D ambiguous. The V end lost 6 bases, the J end lost 6 bases, and 24 bases lay between the germline ends. The CDR3 contains 16 residues. Germline CDR1 and CDR2: SGHRS and YFSETQ. CDR3 sequence (DNA): TGCGCCAGCACTTCTGGAAGGCCCTCGGCGGAAAATGGCTACACCTTC. It is translated as CASTSGRPSAENGYTF.

The chain has TRBV5-6 and TRBJ1-4; D might be TRBD1 (5 bases). Trimming pared 2 bases from V and 7 bases from J, leaving 12 bases between. Germline CDR1 SGHDT, CDR2 YYEEEE. The CDR3 length is 14 residues. The CDR3 reads CASSLIWDGEKLFF. Here the CDR3 DNA reads TGTGCCAGCAGCTTAATCTGGGACGGTGAAAAACTGTTTTTT.

V and J are TRBV10-3 and TRBJ1-1, with D possibly TRBD1 on 5 matching bases. Trimming left V 3 bases short and J 2 bases short, with 22 bases between. Germline lookup yields CDR1 ENHRY and CDR2 SYGVKD. There are 18 residues in the CDR3. In nucleotides, the CDR3 is TGTGCCATCAGTGAAAAGCCCCTTTGGACATTTGCTAACACTGAAGCTTTCTTT. Amino acid sequence: CAISEKPLWTFANTEAFF.

J is TRBJ2-3 and V is TRBV2; D call uncertain. Germline V gives CDR1 SNHLY, CDR2 FYNNEI. This CDR3 region has 11 residues. The CDR3 bases are TGTGCTACGACAAGGGTGGATACGCAGTATTTT. It is translated as CATTRVDTQYF.

This clone was observed a few times. The CDR3 sequence is CAISTGGLNEKLFF. For the CDR3, the DNA is TGTGCCATCAGCACAGGGGGTCTTAATGAAAAACTGTTTTTT. The V and J genes are TRBV10-3 and TRBJ1-4; TRBD1 agrees at 8 bases. This CDR3 region has 14 residues. The germline V gene has CDR1 ENHRY and CDR2 SYGVKD. The J segment lost 4 bases and the V segment lost 6 bases, leaving 4 bases of the junction unmatched.

This chain links TRBV9 with TRBJ2-7, with D unclear. CDR3 length equals 14 residues. From germline, CDR1 is SGDLS and CDR2 YYNGEE. V lost 0 bases and J 2 bases, leaving 9 bases between the germline ends. The chain's CDR3 is CASSVDTSAYEQYF. CDR3 DNA sequence: TGTGCCAGCAGCGTAGATACTTCTGCCTACGAGCAGTACTTC.

The chain joins TRBV29-1 to TRBJ1-1, with no clear D. V lost 7 bases to trimming and J lost 4 bases, with 16 bases between them. CDR3 length equals 13 residues. CDR1 is SQVTM and CDR2 is ANQGSEA in the germline V gene. The CDR3 reads CSGGPGEGTEAFF. CDR3 nucleotide sequence: TGCAGCGGAGGGCCAGGTGAGGGCACTGAAGCTTTCTTT.

The chain has TRBV19 and TRBJ1-1, with D perhaps TRBD1 (5 bases). The germline V and J ends were trimmed by 3 bases and 4 bases, with 15 bases remaining between them. Germline V gene data show CDR1 as LNHDA and CDR2 as SQIVND (reference sequence). CDR3 length: 15 residues. Here the CDR3 reads CASSILGRRVTEAFF. CDR3 nucleotides: TGTGCCAGTAGTATTCTGGGGCGTCGGGTCACTGAAGCTTTCTTT.

This clone was seen a single time. The chain links TRBV7-2 to TRBJ1-5, with D hard to call. In germline, CDR1 is SGHTA, CDR2 FQGNSA. CDR3 length: 15 residues. V gave up 1 base and J gave up 5 bases, with 12 bases separating them. CDR3 sequence reads: CASSLERGYHQPQHF. CDR3 in DNA: TGTGCCAGCAGCTTAGAGCGAGGTTACCATCAGCCCCAGCATTTT.

The genes are TRBV7-2 and TRBJ2-7; D call uncertain. Trimming took 0 bases from V and 1 from J, leaving 19 bases between them. The CDR3 runs to 18 residues. CDR1 and CDR2 from the germline V gene are SGHTA and FQGNSA. The CDR3 nucleotides are TGTGCCAGCAGCTTAGCCCCCCCCGCGGATTCTAATTCCTACGAGCAGTACTTC. Translated, it gives CASSLAPPADSNSYEQYF.

This chain joins TRBV7-9 and TRBJ1-5; a possible D gene is TRBD1 (5 bases). This CDR3 contains 15 residues. CDR1 is SEHNR, CDR2 FQNEAQ, per germline (reference sequence). V dropped 1 base and J dropped 5 bases, with 12 bases sitting between them. The CDR3 loop reads CASSLGGGEHQPQHF. The CDR3 bases are TGTGCCAGCAGCTTAGGGGGAGGGGAGCATCAGCCCCAGCATTTT.

The rearrangement links TRBV9 to TRBJ1-1; the D gene is possibly TRBD1 (5 bases). Germline V lookup: CDR1 SGDLS, CDR2 YYNGEE. The V end was cut by 1 base, the J end by 1 base, with 8 bases between. The CDR3 spans 14 residues. CDR3 sequence (DNA): TGTGCCAGCAGCGTAAGGGGCTCGAACACTGAAGCTTTCTTT. Its translation: CASSVRGSNTEAFF.

The chain recombines TRBV2 with TRBJ1-5; D gene ambiguous. The length of the CDR3 is 14 residues. CDR1 SNHLY and CDR2 FYNNEI come from the germline V gene. V lost 3 bases to trimming and J lost 1 base, with 7 bases between them. DNA for the CDR3: TGTGCCAGCAGTGAGATACGGAGCAATCAGCCCCAGCATTTT. As protein: CASSEIRSNQPQHF.

This clone appeared once. This chain connects TRBV7-2 to TRBJ1-4; D ambiguous. Germline CDR1 and CDR2: SGHTA and FQGNSA. This CDR3 region has 17 residues. Trimming stripped 0 bases from V and 0 bases from J, with 11 bases between. CDR3 bases: TGTGCCAGCAGCTTAGCACCGCGGCCACCAACTAATGAAAAACTGTTTTTT. It is translated as CASSLAPRPPTNEKLFF.

The CDR3 DNA sequence: TGTGCCAGCAGCTTAGGCCCCGACAATTATGGCTACACCTTC. Its translation: CASSLGPDNYGYTF. The chain couples TRBV13 to TRBJ1-2; D is uncertain. V was shortened by 0 bases and J by 5 bases, with 10 bases between the two germline ends. There are 14 residues in the CDR3. From germline, CDR1 is PRHDT and CDR2 FYEKMQ (reference sequence).

The chain has TRBV18 and TRBJ1-1, with D maybe TRBD1 (5 bases). Germline CDR1 is KGHSH and CDR2 is LQKENI. This CDR3 contains 13 residues. V lost 6 bases, J lost 1 base, and 9 bases lay in between. CDR3 DNA: TGTGCCAGCTCCCCGACAGAGAACACTGAAGCTTTCTTT. Its translation: CASSPTENTEAFF.

The chain joins TRBV10-3 to TRBJ2-1; D may be TRBD1 or TRBD2 (5 bases each). CDR3 size: 14 residues. From germline, CDR1 is ENHRY and CDR2 SYGVKD. V lost 4 bases and J lost 7, with 14 bases in between. The DNA for the CDR3 is TGTGCCATCAGTGTAGGGACGTTAGGGAATGAGCAGTTCTTC. Its translation is CAISVGTLGNEQFF.

This rearrangement joins TRBV7-6 to TRBJ2-2; TRBD2 might be the D (5 bases). This CDR3 is 14 amino acids long. V dropped 5 bases and J dropped 1 base, with 8 bases sitting between them. Germline V gene sequence: CDR1 SGHVS, CDR2 FNYEAQ. This chain's CDR3 is CASSLAGNTGELFF. The CDR3 DNA reads TGTGCCAGCAGCCTGGCGGGGAACACCGGGGAGCTGTTTTTT.

The chain has TRBV5-1 and TRBJ1-1, with D perhaps TRBD1 (6 bases). The CDR3 covers 15 residues. Looked up from germline, CDR1 is SGHRS and CDR2 is YFSETQ. V lost 0 bases, J lost 4 bases, and 13 bases lay in between. The CDR3 DNA follows: TGCGCCAGCAGCTTGGACGGGGGCGTGGGCACTGAAGCTTTCTTT. This sequence encodes CASSLDGGVGTEAFF.

By its share, this clone is medium-sized. The chain carries TRBV7-2 and TRBJ2-1; 7 bases line up with TRBD2. CDR1 and CDR2 from the germline V gene are SGHTA and FQGNSA. The CDR3 runs to 14 residues. The V segment lost 5 bases and the J segment 9 bases; nucleotides outside the gene matches: 10. CDR3 in amino acids: CASSLSGSLGEQFF. CDR3 DNA sequence: TGTGCCAGCAGCCTTAGCGGGTCGCTGGGTGAGCAGTTCTTC.

This clone was counted between two and nine times. The sample holds other DNA sequences that translate to the same CDR3. The chain recombines TRBV7-2 with TRBJ2-2; possible D gene TRBD1, 5 bases. The germline V and J ends were trimmed by 2 bases and 0 bases, with 7 bases remaining between them. The CDR3 spans 15 residues. Germline assignment: CDR1 SGHTA and CDR2 FQGNSA. The CDR3 nucleotides are TGTGCCAGCAGCTTACAGGGTACGAACACCGGGGAGCTGTTTTTT. Protein: CASSLQGTNTGELFF.

This chain connects TRBV6-5 to TRBJ1-4, with D unresolved. CDR3 size: 15 residues. V gave up 8 bases and J gave up 4 bases, with 17 bases separating them. Germline assignment: CDR1 MNHEY and CDR2 SVGAGI. As DNA, the CDR3 is TGTGCCAGCCGATTGAGGGATGAGAATAATGAAAAACTGTTTTTT. It codes for CASRLRDENNEKLFF.

V gene TRBV7-6 combines with J gene TRBJ1-2; D not resolved. Germline V gives CDR1 SGHVS, CDR2 FNYEAQ. CDR3 size: 15 residues. With 1 base removed from V and 3 bases from J, the gap between germline ends came to 12 bases. The CDR3 protein is CASSLVSDSYYGYTF. The CDR3 coding sequence is TGTGCCAGCAGCTTAGTGTCGGACTCTTACTATGGCTACACCTTC.

The chain combines TRBV2 with TRBJ1-1, with D tentatively TRBD1 (5 bases). The length of the CDR3 is 13 residues. Trimming pared 3 bases from V and 1 base from J, leaving 6 bases between. The germline V gene has CDR1 SNHLY and CDR2 FYNNEI. CDR3 sequence reads: CASSEQGNTEAFF. The CDR3 coding sequence is TGTGCCAGCAGTGAGCAGGGGAACACTGAAGCTTTCTTT.

This CDR3 reads CASSRAQLPEKLFF. For the CDR3, the DNA is TGTGCCAGCAGTCGGGCCCAACTCCCCGAAAAACTGTTTTTT. The chain carries TRBV6-5 and TRBJ1-4; no clear D gene. The CDR3 contains 14 residues. The germline V and J ends were trimmed by 5 bases and 8 bases, with 15 bases remaining between them. The V gene's germline CDR1 is MNHEY and CDR2 SVGAGI.

The chain recombines TRBV7-2 with TRBJ1-2; TRBD1 matches 7 bases. This CDR3 is built from 14 residues. CDR1 is SGHTA and CDR2 is FQGNSA in the germline V gene. J was trimmed by 3 bases and V by 5 bases; bases with no gene match: 6. This chain's CDR3 is CASSQQGHDYGYTF. DNA of the CDR3: TGTGCCAGCAGCCAACAGGGGCATGACTATGGCTACACCTTC.